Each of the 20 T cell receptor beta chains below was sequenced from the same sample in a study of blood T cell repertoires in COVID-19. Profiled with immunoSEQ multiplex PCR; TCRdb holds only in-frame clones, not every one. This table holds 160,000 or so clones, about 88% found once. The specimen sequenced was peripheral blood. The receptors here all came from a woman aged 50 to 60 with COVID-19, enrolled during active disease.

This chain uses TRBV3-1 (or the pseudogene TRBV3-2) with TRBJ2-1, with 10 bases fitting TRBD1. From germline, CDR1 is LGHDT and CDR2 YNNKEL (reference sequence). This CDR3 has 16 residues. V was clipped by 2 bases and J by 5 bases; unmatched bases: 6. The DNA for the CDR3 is TGTGCCAGCAGCCAACAACCGGGACAGGGGAACAATGAGCAGTTCTTC. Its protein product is CASSQQPGQGNNEQFF.

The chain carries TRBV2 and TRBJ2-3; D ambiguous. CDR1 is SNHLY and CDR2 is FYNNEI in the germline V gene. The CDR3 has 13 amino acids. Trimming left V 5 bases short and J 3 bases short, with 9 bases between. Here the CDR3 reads CASSLGRTDTQYF. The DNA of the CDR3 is TGTGCCAGCAGTCTAGGTCGAACAGATACGCAGTATTTT.

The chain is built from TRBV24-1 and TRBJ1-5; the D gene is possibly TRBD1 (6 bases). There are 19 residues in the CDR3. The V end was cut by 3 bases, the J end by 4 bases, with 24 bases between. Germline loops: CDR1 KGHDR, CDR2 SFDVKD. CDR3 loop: CATSDPRGDQGRGNQPQHF. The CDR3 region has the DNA TGTGCCACCAGTGATCCGAGAGGCGACCAAGGCAGGGGTAATCAGCCCCAGCATTTT.

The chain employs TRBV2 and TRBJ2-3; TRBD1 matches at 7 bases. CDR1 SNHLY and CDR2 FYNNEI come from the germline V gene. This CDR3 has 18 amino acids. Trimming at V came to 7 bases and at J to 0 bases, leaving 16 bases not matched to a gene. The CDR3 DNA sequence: TGTGCCAGCACTGGGCCCCGGGACAGTTTTCCTAGCACAGATACGCAGTATTTT. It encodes CASTGPRDSFPSTDTQYF.

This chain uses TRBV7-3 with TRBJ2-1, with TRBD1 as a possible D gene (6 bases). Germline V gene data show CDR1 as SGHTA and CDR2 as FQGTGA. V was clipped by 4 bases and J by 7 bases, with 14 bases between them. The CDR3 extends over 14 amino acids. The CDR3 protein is CASSSQQGGNEQFF. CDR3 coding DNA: TGTGCCAGCAGCTCCCAACAGGGTGGAAATGAGCAGTTCTTC.

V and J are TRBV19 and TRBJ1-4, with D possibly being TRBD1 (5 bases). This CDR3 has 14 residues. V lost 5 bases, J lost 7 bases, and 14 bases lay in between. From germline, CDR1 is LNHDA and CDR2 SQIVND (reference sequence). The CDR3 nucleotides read TGTGCCAGTAGTGCCGGGACTCCTAGTGAAAAACTGTTTTTT. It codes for CASSAGTPSEKLFF.

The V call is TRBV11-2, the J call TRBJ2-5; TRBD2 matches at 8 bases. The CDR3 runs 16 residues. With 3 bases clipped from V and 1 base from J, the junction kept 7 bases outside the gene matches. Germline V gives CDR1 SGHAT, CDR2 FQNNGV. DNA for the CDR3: TGTGCCAGCAGCTTTCTGGCGGGGGGCTCCCAAGAGACCCAGTACTTC. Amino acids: CASSFLAGGSQETQYF.

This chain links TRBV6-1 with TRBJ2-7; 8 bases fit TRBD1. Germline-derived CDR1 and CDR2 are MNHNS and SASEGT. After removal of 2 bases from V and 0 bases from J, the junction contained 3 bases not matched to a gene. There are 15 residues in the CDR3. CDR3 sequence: CASSEMGQDSYEQYF. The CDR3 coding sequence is TGTGCCAGCAGTGAAATGGGACAGGACTCCTACGAGCAGTACTTC.

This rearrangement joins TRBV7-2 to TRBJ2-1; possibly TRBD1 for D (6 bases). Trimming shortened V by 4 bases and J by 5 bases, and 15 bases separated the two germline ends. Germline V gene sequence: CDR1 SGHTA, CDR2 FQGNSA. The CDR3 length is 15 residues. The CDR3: CASSSMGATHNEQFF. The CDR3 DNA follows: TGTGCCAGCAGCTCGATGGGGGCAACCCACAATGAGCAGTTCTTC.

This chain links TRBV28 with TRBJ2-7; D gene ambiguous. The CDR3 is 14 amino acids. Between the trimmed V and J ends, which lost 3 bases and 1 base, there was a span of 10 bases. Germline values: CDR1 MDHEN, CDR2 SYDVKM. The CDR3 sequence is CASSFPAGSYEQYF. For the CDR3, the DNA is TGTGCCAGCAGTTTCCCTGCCGGGTCCTACGAGCAGTACTTC.

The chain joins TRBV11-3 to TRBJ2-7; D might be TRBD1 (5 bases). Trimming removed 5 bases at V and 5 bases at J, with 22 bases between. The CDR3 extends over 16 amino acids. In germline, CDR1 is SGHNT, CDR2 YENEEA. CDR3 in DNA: TGTGCCAGCAGCCGCACCCCCCGCAGGGCTGGTGACGAGCAGTACTTC. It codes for CASSRTPRRAGDEQYF. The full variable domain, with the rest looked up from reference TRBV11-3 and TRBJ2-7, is EAGVVQSPRYKIIEKKQPVAFWCNPISGHNTLYWYLQNLGQGPELLIRYENEEAVDDSQLPKDRFSAERLKGVDSTLKIQPAELGDSAVYLCASSRTPRRAGDEQYFGPGTRLTVT.

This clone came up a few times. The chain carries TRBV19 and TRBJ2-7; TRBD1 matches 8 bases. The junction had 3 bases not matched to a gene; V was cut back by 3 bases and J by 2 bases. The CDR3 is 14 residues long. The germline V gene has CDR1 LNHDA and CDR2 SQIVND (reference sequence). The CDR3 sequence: CASSMARGPYEQYF. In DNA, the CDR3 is TGTGCCAGTAGTATGGCCAGGGGGCCCTACGAGCAGTACTTC.

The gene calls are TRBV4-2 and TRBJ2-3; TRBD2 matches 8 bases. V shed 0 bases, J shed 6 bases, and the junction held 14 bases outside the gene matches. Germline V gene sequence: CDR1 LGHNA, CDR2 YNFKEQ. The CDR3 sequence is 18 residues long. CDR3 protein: CASSQDSGFSGGGDTQYF. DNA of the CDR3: TGTGCCAGCAGCCAAGATAGTGGTTTCAGCGGGGGCGGGGATACGCAGTATTTT.

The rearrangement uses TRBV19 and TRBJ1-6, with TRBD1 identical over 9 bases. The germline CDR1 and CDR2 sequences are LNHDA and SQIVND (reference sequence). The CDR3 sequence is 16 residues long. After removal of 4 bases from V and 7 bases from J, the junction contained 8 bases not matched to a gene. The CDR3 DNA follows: TGTGCCAGTAGTAAGGGACAGGGAGGGACCAATTCACCCCTCCACTTT. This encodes CASSKGQGGTNSPLHF.

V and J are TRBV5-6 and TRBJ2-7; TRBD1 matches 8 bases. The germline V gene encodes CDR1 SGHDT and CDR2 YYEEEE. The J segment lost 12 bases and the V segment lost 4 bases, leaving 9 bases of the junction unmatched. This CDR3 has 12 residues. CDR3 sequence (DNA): TGTGCCAGCAGCATCGGACAGGGAACCGTGTACTTC. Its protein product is CASSIGQGTVYF.

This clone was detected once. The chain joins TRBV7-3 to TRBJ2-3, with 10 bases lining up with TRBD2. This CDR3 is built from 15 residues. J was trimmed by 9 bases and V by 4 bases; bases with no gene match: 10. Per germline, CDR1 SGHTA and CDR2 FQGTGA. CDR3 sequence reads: CASSSTGLARETQYF. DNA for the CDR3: TGTGCCAGCAGCTCCACGGGACTAGCGAGGGAGACGCAGTATTTT.

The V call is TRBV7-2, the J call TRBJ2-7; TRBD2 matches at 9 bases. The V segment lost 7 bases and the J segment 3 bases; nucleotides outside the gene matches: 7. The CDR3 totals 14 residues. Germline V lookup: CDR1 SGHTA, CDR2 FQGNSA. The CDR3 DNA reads TGTGCCAGCACCGCCTCGCGGGGGGGCTACGAGCAGTACTTC. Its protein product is CASTASRGGYEQYF.

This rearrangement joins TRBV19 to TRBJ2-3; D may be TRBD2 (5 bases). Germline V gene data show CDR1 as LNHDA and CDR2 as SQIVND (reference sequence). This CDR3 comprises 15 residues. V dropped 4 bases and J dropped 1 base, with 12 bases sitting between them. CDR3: CASSTGLRGTDTQYF. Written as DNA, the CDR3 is TGTGCCAGTAGTACAGGTCTGCGGGGCACAGATACGCAGTATTTT.

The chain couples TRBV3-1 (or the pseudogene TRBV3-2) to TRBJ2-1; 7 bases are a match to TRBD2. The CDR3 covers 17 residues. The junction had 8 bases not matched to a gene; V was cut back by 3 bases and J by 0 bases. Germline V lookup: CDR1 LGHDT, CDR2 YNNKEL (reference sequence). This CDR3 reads CASSHRQAGISYNEQFF. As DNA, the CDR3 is TGTGCCAGCAGCCACCGTCAAGCGGGAATCTCCTACAATGAGCAGTTCTTC.

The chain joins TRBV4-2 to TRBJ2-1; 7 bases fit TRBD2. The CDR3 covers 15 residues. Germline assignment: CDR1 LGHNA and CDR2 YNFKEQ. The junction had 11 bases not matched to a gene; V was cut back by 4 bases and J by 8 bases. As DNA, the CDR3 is TGTGCCAGCAGCCCTGTCGGTGGGGGGGTCGATGAGCAGTTCTTC. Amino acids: CASSPVGGGVDEQFF.